A selection of T cell receptor beta chains follows, all from one sample in a study of T cell repertoires in cytomegalovirus infection. MiXCR, run by TCRdb on the reads, gives a single entry per CDR3 protein. Of around 740,000 distinct CDR3 sequences in the sample, roughly 35% were seen once. Sequences were obtained from PBMCs. These receptors were collected from a human donor in good health (CMV status not recorded). Some clones in this sample may be carry-over from other donors' samples. Each CDR3 is given without its conserved first and last residue. Only part of the rows carry a size: once, few, many, or a class if the clone is expanded.

V gene: TRBV5-1; clone size: NA; CDR3 protein: ATQTGLNTEAF
V gene: TRBV7-9; clone size: NA; CDR3 protein: ASSLGVKDNQPQH
V gene: TRBV28; clone size: few; CDR3 protein: ASSDRGLNEQY
V gene: TRBV7-9; clone size: NA; CDR3 protein: ASSSAQAGEPNEQF
V gene: TRBV6-6; clone size: few; CDR3 protein: ASSWMTTYEQY
V gene: TRBV27; clone size: few; CDR3 protein: ASSFRRQGGYGYT
V gene: TRBV19; clone size: NA; CDR3 protein: ASSTGQGRKEAF
V gene: TRBV14; clone size: NA; CDR3 protein: ASSQVAGGNTEAF
V gene: TRBV4-2; clone size: NA; CDR3 protein: ASSQAYRDGTEAF
V gene: TRBV7-2; clone size: NA; CDR3 protein: ASSLAAGVFEQY
V gene: TRBV24-1; clone size: few; CDR3 protein: ATSDPYRTGSYEQY
V gene: TRBV28; clone size: few; CDR3 protein: ASSSEPHANYGYT
V gene: TRBV30; clone size: NA; CDR3 protein: AWSARPGQGDREAF
V gene: TRBV6-2/TRBV6-3; clone size: few; CDR3 protein: ASRRGVPGHTIY
V gene: TRBV7-9; clone size: NA; CDR3 protein: ASSLFGQSSTEAF
V gene: TRBV24-1; clone size: NA; CDR3 protein: ATSDVDRNQGEQY
V gene: TRBV4-1; clone size: few; CDR3 protein: ASSQGETAYGYT
V gene: TRBV11-3; clone size: NA; CDR3 protein: ASSPPEHTGELF
V gene: TRBV28; clone size: many; CDR3 protein: ASTSLEGGLVTEQY
V gene: TRBV27; clone size: few; CDR3 protein: ASSLRGGLYEQY
V gene: TRBV7-8; clone size: NA; CDR3 protein: ASSPRQGLAF
V gene: TRBV25-1; clone size: NA; CDR3 protein: ASSLSGGIEQY
V gene: TRBV12-3/TRBV12-4; clone size: NA; CDR3 protein: ASRLTGAQYSNQPQH
V gene: TRBV4-1; clone size: NA; CDR3 protein: ASSQDNQGGTEAF
V gene: TRBV11-2; clone size: NA; CDR3 protein: ASSPNFGVNTIY
V gene: TRBV28; clone size: NA; CDR3 protein: DSSLLWGYGYT